These 29 T cell receptor beta chains were sequenced from one sample in a study of identical twins. TCRdb reprocessed the 5' RACE reads via MiXCR and lists one record per CDR3 protein. This sample has fewer than 550,000 distinct CDR3 sequences; roughly 15% occur once, and the top ten carry 0.44%. The sample was also linked to a second study, of yellow fever vaccine responses in identical twins.

The sequencing input was CD4+ T cells sorted from blood. The source of these receptors is a woman younger than 30 in good health.

This clonotype was counted between two and nine times. The CDR3 DNA is TGTGCCAGCAGTGGAGCGGGGGGTTGGTACGAGCAGTACGTC. Residues: CASSGAGGWYEQYV. The V call is TRBV2, the J call TRBJ2-7; 9 nucleotides align to TRBD2. The CDR3 contains 14 residues. The V gene end was trimmed by 4 bases and the J gene end by 4 bases; junction bases not matched to a gene: 5. CDR1 is SNHLY, CDR2 FYNNEI, per germline.

This sequence joins TRBV18 and TRBJ1-4; no clear D gene. V lost 2 bases and J lost 7, with 11 bases in between. Germline assignment: CDR1 KGHSH and CDR2 LQKENI. This CDR3 is built from 14 residues. The CDR3 spells CASSPWQGREKLFF. DNA of the CDR3: TGTGCCAGCTCACCATGGCAAGGCCGTGAAAAACTGTTTTTT.

This chain connects TRBV12-3 or TRBV12-4 to TRBJ1-1; D might be TRBD1 (6 bases). V was cut by 5 bases and J by 2 bases, with 15 bases left in between. CDR3 length equals 15 residues. CDR3 residues: CASSGGQHINTEAFF. The CDR3 region has the DNA TGTGCCAGCAGTGGGGGACAACATATTAACACTGAAGCTTTCTTT.

This clonotype was seen at least ten times. This chain uses TRBV20-1 with TRBJ1-2; maybe TRBD1 (5 bases). V was clipped by 8 bases and J by 4 bases, with 17 bases between them. The CDR3 is 13 amino acids. CDR1 DFQATT and CDR2 SNEGSKA come from the germline V gene (reference sequence). The DNA of the CDR3 is TGCAGTCCCTCGGGGGAGGCGGCCTATGGCTACACCTTC. It yields the protein CSPSGEAAYGYTF.

The chain couples TRBV11-2 to TRBJ1-2, with D unclear. The CDR3 runs to 14 residues. Germline loops: CDR1 SGHAT, CDR2 FQNNGV. Deletions cut 5 bases from V and 7 bases from J, with 17 bases between. The CDR3 loop reads CASSPVAGRSGYTF. Here the CDR3 DNA reads TGTGCCAGCAGCCCCGTCGCGGGGAGGTCTGGCTACACCTTC.

This clonotype was counted a few times. V usage is TRBV5-1 and J usage is TRBJ2-1, with 8 bases that match TRBD1. V was clipped by 3 bases and J by 4 bases; unmatched bases: 6. CDR3 length: 15 amino acids. Per germline, CDR1 SGHRS and CDR2 YFSETQ. The CDR3, as DNA: TGCGCCAGCAGCTCCGGGACAGGAAAATACAATGAGCAGTTCTTC. The encoded protein is CASSSGTGKYNEQFF.

The CDR3 region has the DNA TGTGCCAGCCGTTCCCGAGCGGGAGATTCAGATACGCAGTATTTT. Protein product: CASRSRAGDSDTQYF. The genes are TRBV19 and TRBJ2-3; 8 bases are a match to TRBD2. The V gene end was trimmed by 9 bases and the J gene end by 4 bases; junction bases not matched to a gene: 12. CDR3 length equals 15 residues. Germline V lookup: CDR1 LNHDA, CDR2 SQIVND (reference sequence).

This rearrangement joins TRBV10-1 to TRBJ2-2; TRBD2 agrees at 7 bases. The V gene end was trimmed by 9 bases and the J gene end by 1 base; junction bases not matched to a gene: 5. The CDR3 runs to 14 residues. CDR1 and CDR2 (germline): WNHNN, SYGVQD (reference sequence). The CDR3 DNA reads as TGCGCCAGGAATCTAGCGGAGAACACCGGGGAGCTGTTTTTT. It specifies CARNLAENTGELFF.

The chain joins TRBV12-3 or TRBV12-4 to TRBJ1-2; D gene uncertain. The CDR3 has 15 amino acids. V was clipped by 5 bases and J by 1 base, with 14 bases between them. Here the CDR3 DNA reads TGTGCCAGCAGTAGGACCCAGTTAATTAACTATGGCTACACCTTC. Protein product: CASSRTQLINYGYTF.

This clonotype was counted ten times or more. The chain combines TRBV7-3 with TRBJ2-2; 8 bases agree with TRBD2. The CDR3 contains 16 residues. Losses at the gene ends were 5 bases for V and 4 bases for J; bases not matched to a gene: 9. Germline-derived CDR1 and CDR2 are SGHTA and FQGTGA. CDR3 sequence reads: CASSREAGAATGELFF. The DNA for the CDR3 is TGTGCCAGCAGCCGGGAAGCGGGAGCGGCCACCGGGGAGCTGTTTTTT.

This clonotype occurred a few times. The chain carries TRBV5-6 and TRBJ2-1; 11 bases map to TRBD2. The germline CDR1 and CDR2 sequences are SGHDT and YYEEEE. V shed 3 bases, J shed 3 bases, and the junction held 2 bases outside the gene matches. This CDR3 has 15 amino acids. CDR3 protein: CASSSGLADYNEQFF. CDR3 in DNA: TGTGCCAGCAGCTCGGGACTAGCGGACTACAATGAGCAGTTCTTC.

V usage is TRBV4-2 and J usage is TRBJ1-6, with 7 bases that match TRBD1. The CDR3 has 15 amino acids. Germline V gene lookup returns CDR1 LGHNA and CDR2 YNFKEQ. The junction had 7 bases not matched to a gene; V was cut back by 1 base and J by 10 bases. CDR3 amino acids: CASSQVGQAGSPLHF. DNA for the CDR3: TGTGCCAGCAGCCAAGTTGGACAGGCAGGGTCACCCCTCCACTTT.

The chain employs TRBV12-3 or TRBV12-4 and TRBJ1-2; D might be TRBD1 (5 bases). The CDR3 covers 13 residues. V was cut by 3 bases and J by 6 bases, with 11 bases left in between. Written as DNA, the CDR3 is TGTGCCAGCAGTTTTGCTGAGGGGAATGGCTACACCTTC. It codes for CASSFAEGNGYTF.

Many counts were recorded for this clonotype. This chain uses TRBV7-9 with TRBJ2-7; D gene ambiguous. CDR3 length equals 14 residues. Germline V gene data show CDR1 as SEHNR and CDR2 as FQNEAQ (reference sequence). V shed 5 bases and J shed 3 bases, with 14 bases lying between them. The CDR3 nucleotides are TGTGCCAGCAGCCCTATGAGTGGGATCTACGAGCAGTACTTC. It yields the protein CASSPMSGIYEQYF.

This clonotype was observed many times. V usage is TRBV5-1 and J usage is TRBJ1-1; TRBD1 might be the D (6 bases). The V end lost 3 bases, the J end lost 0 bases, and 18 bases lay between the germline ends. The V gene's germline CDR1 is SGHRS and CDR2 YFSETQ. The CDR3 runs to 17 residues. CDR3 in amino acids: CASSSVRGPTMNTEAFF. In nucleotides, the CDR3 is TGCGCCAGCAGCTCGGTCAGGGGCCCAACAATGAACACTGAAGCTTTCTTT.

This clonotype has a count of ten or more. The chain employs TRBV3-1 and TRBJ2-2; 7 positions match TRBD1. Germline V CDR1 and CDR2: LGHDT, YNNKEL (reference sequence). The CDR3 is 14 amino acids. The trim removed 6 bases at V and 1 base at J, leaving 2 bases unmatched. Here the CDR3 DNA reads TGTGCCAGCAGTCGGACAGGGAACACCGGGGAGCTGTTTTTT. Its protein is CASSRTGNTGELFF.

This chain joins TRBV10-3 and TRBJ1-2; TRBD1 aligns across 10 bases. The ends lost 10 bases at V and 4 bases at J; junction bases unmatched: 12. This CDR3 spans 15 amino acids. Germline V gene lookup returns CDR1 ENHRY and CDR2 SYGVKD. The CDR3 reads CATPGQGGSTYGYTF. As DNA, the CDR3 is TGTGCCACCCCTGGACAGGGGGGATCAACCTATGGCTACACCTTC.

This clonotype was seen only a few times. The CDR3 DNA is TGCGCCAGCAGCTCCGGACTAGCGGGAGGGTACCAAGAGACCCAGTACTTC. This codes for CASSSGLAGGYQETQYF. V gene TRBV5-1 combines with J gene TRBJ2-5; 15 positions match TRBD2. This CDR3 has 17 amino acids. V lost 3 bases and J lost 0; bases outside the gene matches: 3. Germline V lookup: CDR1 SGHRS, CDR2 YFSETQ.

This clonotype was seen a few times. V usage is TRBV2 and J usage is TRBJ2-5; D gene uncertain. Germline values: CDR1 SNHLY, CDR2 FYNNEI. The ends were cut back, 6 bases at V and 2 bases at J, with 13 bases in the middle. The CDR3 runs 14 residues. CDR3 coding DNA: TGTGCCAGCAGGGTCGAGTGGGGACAAGAGACCCAGTACTTC. Its translation is CASRVEWGQETQYF.

This clonotype appeared a few times. V is TRBV4-1 and J is TRBJ2-1, with D unresolved. Germline assignment: CDR1 MGHRA and CDR2 YSYEKL. The CDR3 totals 13 residues. V was pared by 6 bases and J by 4 bases, with 10 bases between. The CDR3 region is CASSLIQYNEQFF. For the CDR3, the DNA is TGCGCCAGCAGTCTCATACAGTACAATGAGCAGTTCTTC.

This clonotype was found a few times. J is TRBJ2-1 and V is TRBV14, with a weak D call TRBD1 (5 bases). The V end was cut by 4 bases, the J end by 6 bases, with 16 bases between. Germline V gene data show CDR1 as SGHDN and CDR2 as FVKESK. This CDR3 has 15 amino acids. In DNA, the CDR3 is TGTGCCAGCAGCCGAAGGGGTACTATTGTCAATGAGCAGTTCTTC. It specifies CASSRRGTIVNEQFF.

The chain links TRBV28 to TRBJ2-7; the D gene is possibly TRBD2 (6 bases). The CDR3 spans 13 residues. Germline CDR1 reads MDHEN; CDR2 reads SYDVKM. Trimming pared 3 bases from V and 3 bases from J, leaving 9 bases between. The CDR3 region has the DNA TGTGCCAGCAGTTTTGGGACTGGCTACGAGCAGTACTTC. Translating gives CASSFGTGYEQYF.

This clonotype was seen ten or more times. This chain joins TRBV7-3 and TRBJ2-1; D gene unclear. This CDR3 comprises 16 residues. V lost 5 bases and J lost 1, with 15 bases in between. From germline, CDR1 is SGHTA and CDR2 FQGTGA. CDR3 amino acids: CASSLHQTISYNEQFF. In DNA form, the CDR3 reads TGTGCCAGCAGCCTACACCAGACAATTTCCTACAATGAGCAGTTCTTC.

This clonotype was seen at least ten times. V and J are TRBV6-5 and TRBJ1-2; no clear D gene. Trimming shortened V by 6 bases and J by 0 bases, and 5 bases separated the two germline ends. CDR1 is MNHEY and CDR2 is SVGAGI in the germline V gene. This CDR3 contains 12 residues. CDR3 nucleotides: TGTGCCAGCAGACCTCCTAACTATGGCTACACCTTC. Translated, it gives CASRPPNYGYTF.

This clonotype has a count of ten or more. This rearrangement joins TRBV12-3 or TRBV12-4 to TRBJ1-6, with D possibly being TRBD1 (5 bases). There are 14 residues in the CDR3. V lost 6 bases to trimming and J lost 7 bases, with 13 bases between them. CDR3: CASSSGTGNSPLHF. CDR3 sequence (DNA): TGTGCCAGCAGCTCCGGGACGGGGAATTCACCCCTCCACTTT.

This clonotype was seen only a few times. The chain combines TRBV27 with TRBJ2-1; TRBD2 agrees at 7 bases. The CDR3 totals 14 residues. With V trimmed by 2 bases and J by 9 bases, 7 bases remained unmatched. Germline V gives CDR1 MNHEY, CDR2 SMNVEV (reference sequence). The DNA of the CDR3 is TGTGCCAGCAGTTTAGCCAGACTAGCTGCTGAGCAGTTCTTC. It specifies CASSLARLAAEQFF.

The chain links TRBV20-1 to TRBJ2-3; the match to TRBD1 covers 9 bases. The CDR3 loop spans 14 amino acids. With 6 bases clipped from V and 4 bases from J, the junction kept 8 bases outside the gene matches. Germline CDR1 is DFQATT and CDR2 is SNEGSKA (reference sequence). This CDR3 reads CSAEGGQGADTQYF. CDR3 DNA sequence: TGCAGTGCAGAGGGGGGACAGGGCGCAGATACGCAGTATTTT.

This clonotype was detected a few times. The chain has TRBV7-8 and TRBJ2-6; possibly TRBD2 for D (6 bases). The CDR3 extends over 18 amino acids. V lost 1 base and J lost 0, with 13 bases in between. Per the germline V gene, CDR1 is SGHVS and CDR2 is FQNEAQ. The CDR3 loop reads CASSLVWGVTSGANVLTF. The CDR3 coding sequence is TGTGCCAGCAGCTTAGTATGGGGGGTGACCTCTGGGGCCAACGTCCTGACTTTC.

The V and J genes are TRBV3-1 and TRBJ2-1, with 9 nucleotides matching TRBD2. The germline V gene encodes CDR1 LGHDT and CDR2 YNNKEL (reference sequence). V shed 4 bases and J 7 bases; nucleotides not matched to a gene: 11. This CDR3 contains 16 residues. CDR3 in amino acids: CASSLNSGRGGNEQFF. CDR3 sequence (DNA): TGTGCCAGCAGCCTTAATAGCGGGAGAGGGGGGAATGAGCAGTTCTTC.